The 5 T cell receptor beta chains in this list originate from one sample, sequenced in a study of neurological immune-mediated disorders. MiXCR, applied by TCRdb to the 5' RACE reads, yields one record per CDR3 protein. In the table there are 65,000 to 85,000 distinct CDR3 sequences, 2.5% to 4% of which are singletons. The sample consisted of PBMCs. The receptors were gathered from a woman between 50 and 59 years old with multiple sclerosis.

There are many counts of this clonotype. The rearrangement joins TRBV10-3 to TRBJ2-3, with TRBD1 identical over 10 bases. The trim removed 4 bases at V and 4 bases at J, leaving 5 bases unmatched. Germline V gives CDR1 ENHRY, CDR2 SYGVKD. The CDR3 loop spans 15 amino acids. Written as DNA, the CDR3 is TGTGCCATCAGTGGTGGGACAGGGGACGCAGATACGCAGTATTTT. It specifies CAISGGTGDADTQYF.

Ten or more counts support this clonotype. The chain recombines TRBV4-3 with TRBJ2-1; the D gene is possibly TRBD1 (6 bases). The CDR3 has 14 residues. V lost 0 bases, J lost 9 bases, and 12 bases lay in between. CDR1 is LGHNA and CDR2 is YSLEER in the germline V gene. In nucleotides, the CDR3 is TGCGCCAGCAGCCAAGACAGGGGAACCGGTGAGCAGTTCTTC. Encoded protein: CASSQDRGTGEQFF.

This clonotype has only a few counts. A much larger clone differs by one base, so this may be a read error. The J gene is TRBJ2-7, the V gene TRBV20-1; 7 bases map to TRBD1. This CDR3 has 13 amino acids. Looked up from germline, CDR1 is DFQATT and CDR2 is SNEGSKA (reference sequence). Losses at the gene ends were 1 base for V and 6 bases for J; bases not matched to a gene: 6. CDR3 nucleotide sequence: TGCAGTGCTAGAGCAGACAGGGTTGGCGAGCAGTACTTC. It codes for CSARADRVGEQYF.

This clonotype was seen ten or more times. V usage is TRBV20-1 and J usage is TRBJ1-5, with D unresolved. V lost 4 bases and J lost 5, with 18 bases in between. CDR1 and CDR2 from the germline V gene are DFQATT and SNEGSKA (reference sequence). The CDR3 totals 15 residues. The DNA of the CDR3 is TGCAGTGCTACTACCATGGGGTTCGGCCATCAGCCCCAGCATTTT. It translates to CSATTMGFGHQPQHF.

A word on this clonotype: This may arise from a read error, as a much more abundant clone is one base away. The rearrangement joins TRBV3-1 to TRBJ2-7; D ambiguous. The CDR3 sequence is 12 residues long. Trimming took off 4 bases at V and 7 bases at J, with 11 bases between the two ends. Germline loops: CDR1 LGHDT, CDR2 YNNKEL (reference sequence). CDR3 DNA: TGTGCCAGCAGCCCGAGACTCCAAGAGCAGTACTTC. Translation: CASSPRLQEQYF.